This entry features one T cell receptor (beta chain) sequence. This sample is part of a study of blood T cell repertoires in COVID-19. Study as a whole: Material from acute and convalescent COVID-19 was sourced from the United States, Italy and Spain. Sources were T cells, B-cell-depleted T cells, or PBMCs; the material itself was cDNA or gDNA.

Authors' data handling: Amplification of reference gene primers provided the estimated nucleated cell counts. TCRdb keeps only in-frame clones here, not all; method: immunoSEQ multiplex PCR. V and J calls and clone size are those listed in that table; D and trimming were worked out from the DNA. Of 200,000 to 300,000 clones listed, 83% are singletons. The sequencing sample was made of peripheral blood. This receptor was taken from a human donor in a cohort sampled during active COVID-19.

CDR3 in amino acids: CASKNRGKNEQFF. The CDR3 DNA reads TGTGCCAGCAAAAACAGGGGAAAGAATGAGCAGTTCTTC. The rearrangement uses TRBV10-3 and TRBJ2-1; the match to TRBD1 covers 7 bases. The CDR3 length is 13 residues. The germline V gene encodes CDR1 ENHRY and CDR2 SYGVKD. The J segment lost 7 bases and the V segment lost 10 bases, leaving 10 bases of the junction unmatched.